This T cell receptor (beta chain) was found in a study of OX40 agonist ivuxolimab in advanced cancers. Study-wide results and limits: Blood T cells, both CD4+ and CD8+, expanded clonally by week 6 at 0.1 to 3.0 mg/kg.

In the case of this clone: Its antigen is not known.

Profiled with immunoSEQ multiplex PCR; TCRdb holds only in-frame clones, not every one. The table lists about 79,000 clones, roughly 80% of them singletons. The CDR3 loop spans 14 amino acids. Germline CDR1 and CDR2: SGHNT and YYREEE (reference sequence). The V segment lost 5 bases and the J segment 4 bases; nucleotides outside the gene matches: 5. The clonotype originates from an adult with an advanced solid tumor such as melanoma, head and neck, liver or kidney cancer. The chain couples TRBV5-4 to TRBJ1-1; 10 nucleotides align to TRBD1. The sequencing used CD4+ or CD8+ T cells sorted from blood, collected in a trial of the OX40 agonist ivuxolimab. The CDR3 sequence is CASRPRQGATEAFF. The CDR3 DNA follows: TGTGCCAGCAGGCCGAGACAGGGGGCCACTGAAGCTTTCTTT.